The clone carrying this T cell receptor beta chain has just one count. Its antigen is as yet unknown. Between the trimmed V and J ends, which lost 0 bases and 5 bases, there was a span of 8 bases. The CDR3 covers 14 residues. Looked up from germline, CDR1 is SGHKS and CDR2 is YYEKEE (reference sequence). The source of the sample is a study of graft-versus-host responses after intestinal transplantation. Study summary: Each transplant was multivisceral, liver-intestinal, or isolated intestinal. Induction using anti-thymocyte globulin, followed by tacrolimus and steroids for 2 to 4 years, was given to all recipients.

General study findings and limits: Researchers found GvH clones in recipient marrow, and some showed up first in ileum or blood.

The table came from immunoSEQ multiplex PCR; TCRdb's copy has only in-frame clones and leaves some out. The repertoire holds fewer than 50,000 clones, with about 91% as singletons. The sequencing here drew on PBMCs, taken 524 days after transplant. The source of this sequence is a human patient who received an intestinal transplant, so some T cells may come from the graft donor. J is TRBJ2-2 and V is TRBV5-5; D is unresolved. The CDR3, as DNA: TGTGCCAGCAGCTTGGTTATCGAAACCGGGGAGCTGTTTTTT. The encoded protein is CASSLVIETGELFF. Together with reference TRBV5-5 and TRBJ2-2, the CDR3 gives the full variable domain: DAGVTQSPTHLIKTRGQQVTLRCSPISGHKSVSWYQQVLGQGPQFIFQYYEKEERGRGNFPDRFSARQFPNYSSELNVNALLLGDSALYLCASSLVIETGELFFGEGSRLTVL.